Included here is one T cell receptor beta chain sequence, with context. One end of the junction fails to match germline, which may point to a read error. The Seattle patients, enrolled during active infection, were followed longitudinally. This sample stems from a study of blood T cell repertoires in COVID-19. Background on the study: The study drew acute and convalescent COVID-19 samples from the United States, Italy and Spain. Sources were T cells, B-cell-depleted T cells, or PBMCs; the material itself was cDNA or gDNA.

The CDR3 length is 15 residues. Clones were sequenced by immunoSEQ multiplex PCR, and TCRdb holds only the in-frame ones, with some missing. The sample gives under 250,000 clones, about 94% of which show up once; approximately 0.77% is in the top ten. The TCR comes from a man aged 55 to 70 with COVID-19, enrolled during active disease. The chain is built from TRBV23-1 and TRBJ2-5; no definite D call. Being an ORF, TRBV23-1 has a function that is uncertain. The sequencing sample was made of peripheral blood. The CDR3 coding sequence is TGCGCTAGCAGTCCCCTCCGGCAGGAACAAGAGACCCAGTACTTC. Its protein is CASSPLRQEQETQYF.